This T cell receptor (beta chain) was recorded in a study of blood T cell repertoires in COVID-19. Study-level information: The analysed material was cDNA or gDNA that came from T cells, B-cell-depleted T cells, or PBMCs.

V shed 7 bases and J shed 2 bases, with 21 bases lying between them. In germline, CDR1 is SGHRS, CDR2 YFSETQ. The CDR3 sequence is 16 residues long. This clone has a single count. Clones were read by immunoSEQ multiplex PCR, and TCRdb kept only the in-frame ones, dropping some. This table has 120,000 or so clones, about 86% appearing once. Sequenced sample: peripheral blood. V and J are TRBV5-1 and TRBJ1-1; TRBD1 might be the D (5 bases). The TCR originated in a woman aged 45-65 years with acute or convalescent COVID-19. The CDR3 DNA reads TGCGCCAGCGAGGAGGGTAGGACATTGGGAAACACTGAAGCTTTCTTT. Translation gives CASEEGRTLGNTEAFF. The complete variable domain, with remaining parts taken from reference TRBV5-1 and TRBJ1-1, reads KAGVTQTPRYLIKTRGQQVTLSCSPISGHRSVSWYQQTPGQGLQFLFEYFSETQRNKGNFPGRFSGRQFSNSRSEMNVSTLELGDSALYLCASEEGRTLGNTEAFFGQGTRLTVV.